This TCR beta chain was observed in a study of blood T cell repertoires in COVID-19. On the study more broadly: Collection of acute and convalescent COVID-19 samples took place in the United States, Italy and Spain.

Participants spanned ages about 18 to 90 years and resided in 24 US areas. Clinical histories supplied by participants themselves formed the basis of cohort assignment. V lost 4 bases to trimming and J lost 1 base, with 14 bases between them. CDR3 length: 15 amino acids. CDR1 and CDR2 from the germline V gene are SGHRS and YFSETQ. In the original workflow: Researchers report that nucleated cell counts were estimated from reference gene primer amplification. The data were produced by immunoSEQ multiplex PCR, yet TCRdb's version contains in-frame clones alone and is incomplete. The DNA gave D and trimming, while V, J and clone size come from that table. The sample yields fewer than 500,000 clones, approximately 86% seen once.

This chain uses TRBV5-1 with TRBJ1-1, with a tentative D call TRBD1 (6 bases). This receptor was taken from a woman aged 18-30 years who had recovered from COVID-19. The sample was PBMCs or T cells enriched from blood (not recorded which). The CDR3 nucleotides read TGCGCCAGCAGCCCGGACAGTCTTCAGAACACTGAAGCTTTCTTT. It translates to CASSPDSLQNTEAFF.